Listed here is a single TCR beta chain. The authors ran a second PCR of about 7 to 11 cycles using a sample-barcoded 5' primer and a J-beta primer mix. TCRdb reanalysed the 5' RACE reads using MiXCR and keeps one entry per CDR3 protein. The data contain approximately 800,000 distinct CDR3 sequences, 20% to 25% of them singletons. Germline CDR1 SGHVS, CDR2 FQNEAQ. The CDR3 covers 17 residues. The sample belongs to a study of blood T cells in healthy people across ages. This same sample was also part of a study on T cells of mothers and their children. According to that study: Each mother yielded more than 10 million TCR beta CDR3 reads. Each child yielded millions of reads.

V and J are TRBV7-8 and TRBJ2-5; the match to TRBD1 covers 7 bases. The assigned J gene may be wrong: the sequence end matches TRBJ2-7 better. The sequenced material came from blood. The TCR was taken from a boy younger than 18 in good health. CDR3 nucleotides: TGTGCCAGCAGCTTAGCAAAGGGGGACAGACAGTCCTACGAGCAGTACTTC. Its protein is CASSLAKGDRQSYEQYF.